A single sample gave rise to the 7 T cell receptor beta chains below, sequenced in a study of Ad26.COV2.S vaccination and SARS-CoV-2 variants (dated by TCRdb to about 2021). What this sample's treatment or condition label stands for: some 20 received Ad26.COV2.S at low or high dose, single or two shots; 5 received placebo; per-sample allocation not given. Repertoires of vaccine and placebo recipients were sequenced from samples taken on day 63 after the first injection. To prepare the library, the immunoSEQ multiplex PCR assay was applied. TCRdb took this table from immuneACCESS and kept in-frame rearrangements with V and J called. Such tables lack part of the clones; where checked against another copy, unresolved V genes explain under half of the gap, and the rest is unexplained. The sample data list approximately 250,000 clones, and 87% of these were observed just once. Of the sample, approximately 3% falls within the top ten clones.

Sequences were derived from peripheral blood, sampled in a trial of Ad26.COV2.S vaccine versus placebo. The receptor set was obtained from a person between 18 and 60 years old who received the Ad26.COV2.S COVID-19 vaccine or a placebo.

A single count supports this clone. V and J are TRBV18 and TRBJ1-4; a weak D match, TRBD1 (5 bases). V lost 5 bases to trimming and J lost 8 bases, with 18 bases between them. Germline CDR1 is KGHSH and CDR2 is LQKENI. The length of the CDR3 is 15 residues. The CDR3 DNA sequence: TGTGCCAGCTCAACCAGCTGGGACTTGGGAGAAAAACTGTTTTTT. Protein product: CASSTSWDLGEKLFF. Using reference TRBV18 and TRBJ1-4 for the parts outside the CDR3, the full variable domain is NAGVMQNPRHLVRRRGQEARLRCSPMKGHSHVYWYRQLPEEGLKFMVYLQKENIIDESGMPKERFSAEFPKEGPSILRIQQVVRGDSAAYFCASSTSWDLGEKLFFGSGTQLSVL.

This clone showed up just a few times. The CDR3 sequence: CASSQVGVPISLYGYTF. CDR3 DNA sequence: TGCGCCAGCAGCCAAGTAGGGGTTCCTATATCTCTCTATGGCTACACCTTC. The chain joins TRBV4-1 to TRBJ1-2; weak D call: TRBD1 (5 bases). The germline V gene has CDR1 MGHRA and CDR2 YSYEKL. The CDR3 has 17 amino acids. The germline V and J ends were trimmed by 1 base and 4 bases, with 19 bases remaining between them.

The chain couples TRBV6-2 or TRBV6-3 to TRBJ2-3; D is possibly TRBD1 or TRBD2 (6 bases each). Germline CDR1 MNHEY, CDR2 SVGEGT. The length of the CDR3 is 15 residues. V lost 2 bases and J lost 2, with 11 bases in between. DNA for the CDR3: TGTGCCAGCAGTTACACCCGGGGGCTCACAGATACGCAGTATTTT. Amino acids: CASSYTRGLTDTQYF.

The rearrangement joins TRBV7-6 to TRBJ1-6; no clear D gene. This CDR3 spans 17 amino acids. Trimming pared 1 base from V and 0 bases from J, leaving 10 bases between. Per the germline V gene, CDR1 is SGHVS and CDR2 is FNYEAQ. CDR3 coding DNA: TGTGCCAGCAGCTTAGTCCCTCCGAGCTCCTATAATTCACCCCTCCACTTT. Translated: CASSLVPPSSYNSPLHF. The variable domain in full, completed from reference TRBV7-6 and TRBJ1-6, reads GAGVSQSPRYKVTKRGQDVALRCDPISGHVSLYWYRQALGQGPEFLTYFNYEAQQDKSGLPNDRFSAERPEGSISTLTIQRTEQRDSAMYRCASSLVPPSSYNSPLHFGNGTRLTVT.

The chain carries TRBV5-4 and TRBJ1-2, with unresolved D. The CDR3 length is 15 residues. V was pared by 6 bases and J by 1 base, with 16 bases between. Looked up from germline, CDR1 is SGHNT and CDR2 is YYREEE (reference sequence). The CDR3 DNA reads TGTGCCAGCACCCTATCTGCCACGGTTAACTATGGCTACACCTTC. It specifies CASTLSATVNYGYTF. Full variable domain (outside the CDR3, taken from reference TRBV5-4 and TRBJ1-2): ETGVTQSPTHLIKTRGQQVTLRCSSQSGHNTVSWYQQALGQGPQFIFQYYREEENGRGNFPPRFSGLQFPNYSSELNVNALELDDSALYLCASTLSATVNYGYTFGSGTRLTVV.

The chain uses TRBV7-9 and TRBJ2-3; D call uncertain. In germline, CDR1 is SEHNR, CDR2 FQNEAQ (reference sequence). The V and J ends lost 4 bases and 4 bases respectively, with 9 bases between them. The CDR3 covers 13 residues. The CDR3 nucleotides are TGTGCCAGCAGCTCGACCAGGCCAGATACGCAGTATTTT. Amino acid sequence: CASSSTRPDTQYF.

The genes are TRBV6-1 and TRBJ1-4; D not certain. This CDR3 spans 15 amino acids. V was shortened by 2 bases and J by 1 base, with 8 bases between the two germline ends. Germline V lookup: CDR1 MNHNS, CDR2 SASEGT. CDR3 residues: CASSETWGTNEKLFF. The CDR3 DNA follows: TGTGCCAGCAGTGAAACTTGGGGAACTAATGAAAAACTGTTTTTT.